The present TCR beta chain was sequenced within a study of cytotoxic CD8 clonotypes in ibrutinib-treated CLL. As for the study in general: Among responders, roughly 24 were partial and 2 complete; after median approximately 62 months, approximately 15 stayed remitted and around twelve progressed. Study-wide results and limits: While tracking circulating CD8+ T-cell counts, baseline clonality exceeded that of age-matched healthy donors.

With sequencing, the targeted depth ranged from 1 in 200,000 to 1 in 1 million T cells. The protocol was immunoSEQ multiplex PCR, while the TCRdb copy is restricted to in-frame clones and leaves out a portion. The sample holds 330,000 or so clones, roughly 70% seen once. Remarks on this clone: Antigen specificity is unknown.

CDR3 size: 20 residues. Germline V gives CDR1 MGHRA, CDR2 YSYEKL. V lost 0 bases, J lost 4 bases, and 25 bases lay in between. This TCR was recovered from a human donor with chronic lymphocytic leukemia. The chain recombines TRBV4-1 with TRBJ2-1, with D possibly being TRBD1 or TRBD2 (11 bases each). The sample in question was PBMCs, obtained after 36 months of ibrutinib treatment. As DNA, the CDR3 is TGCGCCAGCAGCCAAGATGGGACAGGGGGACTAGCGGTTATGTACAATGAGCAGTTCTTC. Its protein is CASSQDGTGGLAVMYNEQFF.